These 11 T cell receptor beta chains were all obtained from the same sample, sequenced in a study of regulatory T cells in long-lasting Graves disease. Time point denoted: persistent/refractory GD, antithyroid drugs over 5 years with positive TRAb. PBMCs were the source of the RNA used for TCR sequencing. Both iRepertoire HTBI primers and Arm-PCR of CDR3 regions were used to build the TCR beta libraries. TCRdb ran MiXCR on the multiplex PCR reads and lists one entry per CDR3 protein. The data hold approximately 360,000 distinct CDR3 sequences, with approximately 25% observed a single time. The sequences come from peripheral blood mononuclear cells (PBMCs), collected when the disease was refractory, from a patient treated with antithyroid drugs. These receptors were taken from a middle-aged woman with Graves disease.

The chain couples TRBV27 to TRBJ1-6; D is uncertain. CDR3 length: 16 amino acids. V was pared by 0 bases and J by 8 bases, with 14 bases between. The germline V gene encodes CDR1 MNHEY and CDR2 SMNVEV (reference sequence). CDR3 in DNA: TGTGCCAGCAGTTTATCAGATCTCGTCTCCTATTCACCCCTCCACTTT. It specifies CASSLSDLVSYSPLHF.

The rearrangement joins TRBV28 to TRBJ2-7; 12 nucleotides agree with TRBD2. Per germline, CDR1 MDHEN and CDR2 SYDVKM. J lost 3 bases, V lost 6 bases, and 3 bases had no gene match. This CDR3 has 14 residues. CDR3: CASRGLAGFYEQYF. The CDR3 region has the DNA TGTGCCAGCAGGGGACTAGCGGGTTTCTACGAGCAGTACTTC.

This clonotype was seen repeatedly, ten times or more. The V call is TRBV12-3 or TRBV12-4, the J call TRBJ1-4; no clear D. V lost 3 bases to trimming and J lost 0 bases, with 8 bases between them. This CDR3 contains 15 residues. The CDR3 DNA follows: TGTGCCAGCAGTTTTCGGACGGCAACTAATGAAAAACTGTTTTTT. It specifies CASSFRTATNEKLFF.

This clonotype was counted ten times or more. The chain couples TRBV28 to TRBJ2-2; D gene ambiguous. V was pared by 6 bases and J by 5 bases, with 16 bases between. The germline V gene has CDR1 MDHEN and CDR2 SYDVKM. The length of the CDR3 is 15 residues. The CDR3 reads CASSFLTGVTGELFF. DNA for the CDR3: TGTGCCAGCAGCTTCCTTACGGGTGTTACCGGGGAGCTGTTTTTT.

This clonotype appeared many times. The chain has TRBV13 and TRBJ2-7; D gene uncertain. CDR1 PRHDT and CDR2 FYEKMQ come from the germline V gene (reference sequence). CDR3 length: 15 residues. Trimming took 0 bases from V and 2 from J, leaving 11 bases between them. The CDR3 region is CASSLGERIPYEQYF. DNA for the CDR3: TGTGCCAGCAGCTTAGGGGAGCGTATCCCCTACGAGCAGTACTTC.

This clonotype was detected ten times or more. The rearrangement joins TRBV12-3 or TRBV12-4 to TRBJ2-5, with 8 positions matching TRBD2. After removal of 6 bases from V and 7 bases from J, the junction contained 7 bases not matched to a gene. This CDR3 region has 13 residues. As DNA, the CDR3 is TGTGCCAGCAGCGTAAGCGGGAGTGGGACCCAGTACTTC. As protein: CASSVSGSGTQYF.

A few counts support this clonotype. This sequence joins TRBV3-1 and TRBJ1-1, with D maybe TRBD1 (5 bases). Between the trimmed V and J ends, which lost 4 bases and 1 base, there was a span of 16 bases. Germline CDR1 reads LGHDT; CDR2 reads YNNKEL (reference sequence). This CDR3 is 16 amino acids long. The CDR3 region is CASSRRGVLGNTEAFF. The CDR3 DNA reads as TGTGCCAGCAGCCGCAGAGGGGTTTTGGGGAACACTGAAGCTTTCTTT.

This clonotype was detected a few times. CDR3 sequence (DNA): TGTGCCAGCAGCTTAGGGGGGACAGATGCCTACGAGCAGTACTTC. This translates into CASSLGGTDAYEQYF. V usage is TRBV7-9 and J usage is TRBJ2-7, with TRBD1 matching over 7 bases. Germline CDR1 is SEHNR and CDR2 is FQNEAQ (reference sequence). The CDR3 extends over 15 amino acids. V was pared by 1 base and J by 2 bases, with 5 bases of the junction left unmatched.

This clonotype came up many times. The rearrangement uses TRBV28 and TRBJ2-7, with D hard to call. Germline CDR1 MDHEN, CDR2 SYDVKM. Trimming took off 6 bases at V and 2 bases at J, with 17 bases between the two ends. The CDR3 runs 15 residues. The CDR3 is CASSSPRPSTYEQYF. The CDR3 DNA reads as TGTGCCAGCAGCTCTCCGAGGCCAAGTACCTACGAGCAGTACTTC.

The table lists this clonotype with many counts. The chain has TRBV28 and TRBJ1-5, with TRBD1 as a possible D gene (5 bases). CDR3 length: 11 amino acids. Trimming removed 10 bases at V and 4 bases at J, with 8 bases between. CDR1 is MDHEN and CDR2 is SYDVKM in the germline V gene. The CDR3 DNA follows: TGTGCCACCGGGGCGAATCAGCCCCAGCATTTT. This codes for CATGANQPQHF.

J is TRBJ1-1 and V is TRBV5-7; D is perhaps TRBD1 (5 bases). TRBV5-7 has ORF status, its function being uncertain. The length of the CDR3 is 17 residues. V was trimmed by 1 base and J by 0 bases, leaving 16 bases between them. In nucleotides, the CDR3 is TGTGCCAGCAGCTTGCGGATCTTCAGGGTCATGAACACTGAAGCTTTCTTT. It encodes CASSLRIFRVMNTEAFF.